Here is one TCR beta chain with its context. The target antigen is unknown. Oncomine TCR Beta short-read sequencing was applied to DNA from cultured CD4+ T cells. TCRdb re-called the PCR reads with MiXCR, one entry per CDR3 protein. The sample lists roughly 10,000 distinct CDR3 sequences; 45% to 55% were seen once. As for treatment: approximately nine-day PBMC culture with coronavirus spike peptide pools or control peptides (ViraFEST assay). The data originate from a study of vaccination and CD4 T cells after COVID-19. The overall study: The cells were exposed to overlapping spike peptides originating from SARS-CoV-2, HCoV-NL63, HCoV-OC43 and HCoV-229E for stimulation.

General study findings and limits: The study found median SARS-CoV-2-reactive clonotypes rising from approximately 21 to 40, not significantly.

The germline gives CDR1 MNHNS, CDR2 SASEGT. This CDR3 comprises 16 residues. Trimming took off 5 bases at V and 6 bases at J, with 22 bases between the two ends. The rearrangement joins TRBV6-1 to TRBJ1-2, with D possibly matching TRBD1 (5 bases). The specimen was CD4+ T cells from blood, cultured in vitro. This clonotype originated in a human donor who had recovered from COVID-19. The CDR3 loop reads CASSLMTVPGRDGYTF. The CDR3 DNA reads TGTGCCAGCAGTCTAATGACAGTTCCGGGCCGCGATGGCTACACCTTC.